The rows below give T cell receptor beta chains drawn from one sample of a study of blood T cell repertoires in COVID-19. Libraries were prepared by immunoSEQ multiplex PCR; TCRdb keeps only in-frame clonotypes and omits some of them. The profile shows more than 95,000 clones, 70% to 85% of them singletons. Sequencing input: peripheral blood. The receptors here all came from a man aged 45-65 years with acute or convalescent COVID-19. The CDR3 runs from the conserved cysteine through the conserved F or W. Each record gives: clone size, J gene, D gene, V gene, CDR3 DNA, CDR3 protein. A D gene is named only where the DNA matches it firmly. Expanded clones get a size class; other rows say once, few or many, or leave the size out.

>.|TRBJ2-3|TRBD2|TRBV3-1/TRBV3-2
TGTGCCAGCAGCCAAGGAGCGGGGTACACAGATACGCAGTATTTT
CASSQGAGYTDTQYF
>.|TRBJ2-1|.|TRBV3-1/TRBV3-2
TGTGCCAGCAGCGAGGCTGTCCTATCCTACAATGAGCAGTTCTTC
CASSEAVLSYNEQFF
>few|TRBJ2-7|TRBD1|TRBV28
TGTGCCAGCATTGATCCGGGACAGTCCTCCTACGAGCAGTACTTC
CASIDPGQSSYEQYF
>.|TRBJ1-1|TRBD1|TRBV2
TGTGCCAGCATGTGGACAGGGACGAACACTGAAGCTTTCTTT
CASMWTGTNTEAFF
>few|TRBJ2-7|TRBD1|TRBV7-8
TGTGCCAGCAGCCCAGACAGGGTGGAGGCCTACGAGCAGTACTTC
CASSPDRVEAYEQYF
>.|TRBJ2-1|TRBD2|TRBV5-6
TGTGCCAGCACCCCGGGACTAGCCCTCAGTGAGCAGTTCTTC
CASTPGLALSEQFF
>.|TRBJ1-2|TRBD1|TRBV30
TGTGCCTGGAGTCGGGGGACAGCCTTTTATGGCTACACCTTC
CAWSRGTAFYGYTF
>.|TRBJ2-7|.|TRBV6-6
TGTGCCAGCGGGGGGGCATTGGACTACGAGCAGTACTTC
CASGGALDYEQYF
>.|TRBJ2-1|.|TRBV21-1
TGTGCCAGCAGCAAACCCCCCATAGCGAAAGGTTACAATGAGCAGTTCTTC
CASSKPPIAKGYNEQFF
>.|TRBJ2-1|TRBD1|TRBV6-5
TGTGCCAGCAGCAAATTGCACGGGACAGGGACTGAGCAGTTCTTC
CASSKLHGTGTEQFF
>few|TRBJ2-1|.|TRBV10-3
TGTGCCATCAGTGAGTCAGGGGGGGTACACAATGAGCAGTTCTTC
CAISESGGVHNEQFF